The subject of this entry is one T cell receptor beta chain. This sample is part of a study of blood T cell repertoires in COVID-19. Study-wide background: COVID-19 samples from acute and convalescent phases originated in the United States, Italy and Spain. PBMCs, B-cell-depleted T cells, or T cells were the source of the cDNA or gDNA that made up the material.

CDR3 length: 14 amino acids. CDR1 and CDR2 from the germline V gene are ENHRY and SYGVKD. The V and J ends lost 10 bases and 6 bases respectively, with 21 bases between them. Original data processing: Amplification from reference gene primers served as the basis for estimated nucleated cell counts. Clones were sequenced by immunoSEQ multiplex PCR, and TCRdb holds only the in-frame ones, with some missing. V and J calls and clone size follow that table, whereas D and trimming were derived from the DNA. The data contain 40,000 to 50,000 clones, 90% of them singletons. The chain has TRBV10-3 and TRBJ1-1; D is possibly TRBD1 (5 bases). The specimen was peripheral blood. This clonotype originated in a man in his 70s with acute or convalescent COVID-19. The CDR3 region has the DNA TGTGCCAGCCAAGGAGGGGTGAAGCTTTCTGAAGCTTTCTTT. Translating it yields CASQGGVKLSEAFF.